This entry is about one T cell receptor (beta chain). The record originates from a study of blood T cell repertoires in COVID-19. Study-level background: From T cells, B-cell-depleted T cells, or PBMCs came the material, which was cDNA or gDNA.

Germline V gene data show CDR1 as GTSNPN and CDR2 as SVGIG (reference sequence). V was trimmed by 4 bases and J by 8 bases, leaving 15 bases between them. The CDR3 has 14 residues. Authors' analysis steps: Reference gene primer amplification yielded estimated nucleated cell counts. Data came from immunoSEQ multiplex PCR; TCRdb stores just in-frame clones and leaves some out. V, J and clone size are those of that table, while D and trimming were read from the DNA. The sample contains 50,000 to 70,000 clones, approximately 79% of which appear only once. The rearrangement joins TRBV30 to TRBJ1-6; no definite D call. The specimen sequenced was peripheral blood. This sequence was found in a man aged 55 to 69 with acute or convalescent COVID-19. CDR3 DNA: TGTGCCTGGATGAAGGCGGATGGGTATTCACCCCTCCACTTT. As protein: CAWMKADGYSPLHF.